The 12 T cell receptor beta chains reported below all come from one sample, sequenced in a study of early stage breast cancer tumors. Sequencing used immunoSEQ multiplex PCR; TCRdb keeps in-frame clones, though not all of them. The repertoire holds about 72,000 clones, with approximately 79% as singletons. Sequenced: blood. The source is a person aged 60 to 70 with breast cancer.

This chain uses TRBV7-2 with TRBJ2-5, with TRBD2 matching over 8 bases. The V segment lost 1 base and the J segment 4 bases; nucleotides outside the gene matches: 8. The CDR3 totals 16 residues. Per the germline V gene, CDR1 is SGHTA and CDR2 is FQGNSA. The CDR3 loop reads CASSLGTSGEGETQYF. The CDR3 coding sequence is TGTGCCAGCAGCTTAGGCACTAGCGGAGAAGGAGAGACCCAGTACTTC.

This chain connects TRBV4-2 to TRBJ2-3; D not certain. The V end was cut by 1 base, the J end by 3 bases, with 8 bases between. Germline V lookup: CDR1 LGHNA, CDR2 YNFKEQ. The length of the CDR3 is 14 residues. CDR3 in amino acids: CASSQVGSTDTQYF. Written as DNA, the CDR3 is TGTGCCAGCAGCCAAGTAGGATCGACAGATACGCAGTATTTT.

The CDR3 loop reads CASRGVGASPLHF. CDR3 bases: TGTGCCAGCAGGGGGGTTGGAGCGTCACCCCTCCACTTT. The chain employs TRBV6-5 and TRBJ1-6; possibly TRBD1 for D (5 bases). The V end was cut by 6 bases, the J end by 10 bases, with 13 bases between. The CDR3 covers 13 residues. Germline CDR1 reads MNHEY; CDR2 reads SVGAGI.

The chain carries TRBV6-1 and TRBJ2-7, with 11 bases matching TRBD2. The V segment lost 4 bases and the J segment 9 bases; nucleotides outside the gene matches: 8. Germline assignment: CDR1 MNHNS and CDR2 SASEGT. The CDR3 sequence is 14 residues long. The CDR3 protein is CASSATSGIFGQYF. The CDR3 DNA reads as TGTGCCAGCAGTGCGACTAGCGGGATTTTCGGGCAGTACTTC.

A single count supports this clone. V is TRBV19 and J is TRBJ1-2, with a possible D match to TRBD1 (6 bases). The CDR3 length is 15 residues. Per germline, CDR1 LNHDA and CDR2 SQIVND (reference sequence). V lost 4 bases and J 2 bases, leaving 14 bases between the germline ends. CDR3 bases: TGTGCCAGTAGTAGCCAGGGGAGGGCAAACTATGGCTACACCTTC. Amino acids: CASSSQGRANYGYTF.

This sequence joins TRBV6-5 and TRBJ1-1; D is possibly TRBD1 (5 bases). From germline, CDR1 is MNHEY and CDR2 SVGAGI. Trimming took 0 bases from V and 1 from J, leaving 9 bases between them. The CDR3 runs to 15 residues. This CDR3 is CASSYSIQANTEAFF. In DNA form, the CDR3 reads TGTGCCAGCAGTTACTCGATACAGGCGAACACTGAAGCTTTCTTT.

This chain links TRBV28 with TRBJ2-7; D may match TRBD1 or TRBD2 (5 bases each). The germline gives CDR1 MDHEN, CDR2 SYDVKM. This CDR3 contains 15 residues. Trimming shortened V by 5 bases and J by 2 bases, and 16 bases separated the two germline ends. The CDR3 sequence: CASSPPAGTPYEQYF. For the CDR3, the DNA is TGTGCCAGCAGTCCCCCGGCCGGGACCCCCTACGAGCAGTACTTC.

This sequence joins TRBV29-1 and TRBJ1-4; D is perhaps TRBD1 (5 bases). CDR3 length equals 13 residues. The V and J ends lost 6 bases and 0 bases respectively, with 8 bases between them. Germline V CDR1 and CDR2: SQVTM, ANQGSEA. The CDR3 coding sequence is TGCAGCGTGACAGATTCAACTAATGAAAAACTGTTTTTT. Translated, it gives CSVTDSTNEKLFF.

The chain couples TRBV5-6 to TRBJ1-2; a weak D match, TRBD1 (5 bases). Germline-derived CDR1 and CDR2 are SGHDT and YYEEEE. The V and J ends lost 0 bases and 14 bases respectively, with 17 bases between them. The CDR3 is made up of 13 amino acids. Here the CDR3 DNA reads TGTGCCAGCAGCTTGGACGAACAGGTCGGGGAGACCTTC. Its protein is CASSLDEQVGETF. The entire variable domain, with the rest obtained from reference TRBV5-6 and TRBJ1-2, is as follows: DAGVTQSPTHLIKTRGQQVTLRCSPKSGHDTVSWYQQALGQGPQFIFQYYEEEERQRGNFPDRFSGHQFPNYSSELNVNALLLGDSALYLCASSLDEQVGETFGSGTRLTVV.

The genes are TRBV18 and TRBJ2-1; TRBD1 matches at 7 bases. Germline values: CDR1 KGHSH, CDR2 LQKENI. The CDR3 is 14 amino acids. After removal of 0 bases from V and 6 bases from J, the junction contained 2 bases not matched to a gene. The CDR3 here is CASSPPTGTNEQFF. DNA of the CDR3: TGTGCCAGCTCACCACCGACAGGGACCAATGAGCAGTTCTTC.

The V call is TRBV6-6, the J call TRBJ1-1; TRBD1 matches at 10 bases. From germline, CDR1 is MNHNY and CDR2 SVGAGI (reference sequence). The trim removed 4 bases at V and 1 base at J, leaving 3 bases unmatched. This CDR3 is built from 15 residues. CDR3 sequence reads: CASSSGDRGNTEAFF. CDR3 coding DNA: TGTGCCAGCAGTTCCGGGGACAGGGGGAACACTGAAGCTTTCTTT.

This chain joins TRBV5-1 and TRBJ2-1, with 10 nucleotides matching TRBD2. V lost 4 bases to trimming and J lost 8 bases; unmatched junction nucleotides: 6. Germline V lookup: CDR1 SGHRS, CDR2 YFSETQ. The CDR3 has 14 residues. The CDR3 is CASSLSGRPHEQFF. The CDR3 nucleotides read TGCGCCAGCAGCCTTAGCGGGAGGCCCCATGAGCAGTTCTTC. Using reference TRBV5-1 and TRBJ2-1 for the parts outside the CDR3, the full variable domain is KAGVTQTPRYLIKTRGQQVTLSCSPISGHRSVSWYQQTPGQGLQFLFEYFSETQRNKGNFPGRFSGRQFSNSRSEMNVSTLELGDSALYLCASSLSGRPHEQFFGPGTRLTVL.